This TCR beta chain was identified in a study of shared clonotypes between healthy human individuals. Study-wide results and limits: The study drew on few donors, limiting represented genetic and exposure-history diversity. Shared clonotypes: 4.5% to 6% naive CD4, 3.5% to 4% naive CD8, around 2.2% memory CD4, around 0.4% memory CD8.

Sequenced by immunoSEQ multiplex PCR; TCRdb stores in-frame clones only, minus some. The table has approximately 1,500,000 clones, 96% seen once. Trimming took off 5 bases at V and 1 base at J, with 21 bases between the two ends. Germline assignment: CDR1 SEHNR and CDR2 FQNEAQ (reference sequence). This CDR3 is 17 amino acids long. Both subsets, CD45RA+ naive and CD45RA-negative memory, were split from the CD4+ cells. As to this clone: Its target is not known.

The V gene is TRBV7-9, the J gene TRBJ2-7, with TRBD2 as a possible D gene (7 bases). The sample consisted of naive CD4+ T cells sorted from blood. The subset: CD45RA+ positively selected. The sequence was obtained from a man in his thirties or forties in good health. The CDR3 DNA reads TGTGCCAGCAGCCGGCGTTTCGGGGGGCCAGAATCCTACGAGCAGTACTTC. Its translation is CASSRRFGGPESYEQYF.